These 7 T cell receptor beta chains share one sample of origin, sequenced in a study of blood T cell repertoires in COVID-19. Data came from immunoSEQ multiplex PCR; TCRdb stores just in-frame clones and leaves some out. The sample has 190,000 or so clones; approximately 86% are singletons. Input material: peripheral blood. Every receptor here comes from a man aged 40-49 years with active or convalescent COVID-19.

The chain couples TRBV24-1 to TRBJ1-2; D is uncertain. Per germline, CDR1 KGHDR and CDR2 SFDVKD. The germline V and J ends were trimmed by 4 bases and 0 bases, with 8 bases remaining between them. The CDR3 has 14 residues. The CDR3 sequence is CATSEAPTNYGYTF. CDR3 nucleotides: TGTGCCACCAGTGAGGCACCCACTAACTATGGCTACACCTTC.

The V and J genes are TRBV28 and TRBJ1-5; D is possibly TRBD1 (5 bases). V lost 5 bases, J lost 7 bases, and 9 bases lay in between. This CDR3 is built from 12 residues. Germline CDR1 MDHEN, CDR2 SYDVKM. The CDR3 loop reads CASSTGGQPQHF. The CDR3 bases are TGTGCCAGCAGTACCGGGGGACAGCCCCAGCATTTT. The complete variable domain, with remaining parts taken from reference TRBV28 and TRBJ1-5, reads DVKVTQSSRYLVKRTGEKVFLECVQDMDHENMFWYRQDPGLGLRLIYFSYDVKMKEKGDIPEGYSVSREKKERFSLILESASTNQTSMYLCASSTGGQPQHFGDGTRLSIL.

The chain links TRBV28 to TRBJ2-2; D is unclear. Germline values: CDR1 MDHEN, CDR2 SYDVKM. The V and J ends lost 2 bases and 6 bases respectively, with 16 bases between them. The CDR3 totals 16 residues. CDR3 sequence reads: CASSLDPRSFPGELFF. Written as DNA, the CDR3 is TGTGCCAGCAGTTTAGACCCTCGGAGTTTCCCCGGGGAGCTGTTTTTT.

The chain has TRBV7-2 and TRBJ2-5, with 8 bases aligning to TRBD2. From germline, CDR1 is SGHTA and CDR2 FQGNSA. Losses at the gene ends were 1 base for V and 5 bases for J; bases not matched to a gene: 9. The length of the CDR3 is 16 residues. The CDR3 is CASSLGIGGGTETQYF. The CDR3 nucleotides are TGTGCCAGCAGCTTAGGTATCGGCGGGGGGACGGAGACCCAGTACTTC.

The CDR3 DNA follows: TGTGCCAACGCCCGGGACAGGGGCGGCGGCTACACCTTC. It encodes CANARDRGGGYTF. The chain recombines TRBV28 with TRBJ1-2; 10 positions agree with TRBD1. Germline CDR1 reads MDHEN; CDR2 reads SYDVKM. With 10 bases clipped from V and 8 bases from J, the junction kept 10 bases outside the gene matches. The CDR3 sequence is 13 residues long.

This clone was detected a few times. V and J are TRBV11-2 and TRBJ1-3; TRBD1 is a possible D gene (5 bases). CDR3 length: 16 residues. V lost 5 bases to trimming and J lost 0 bases, with 14 bases between them. Germline CDR1 and CDR2: SGHAT and FQNNGV. The CDR3 region is CASSPGGFYSGNTIYF. In DNA form, the CDR3 reads TGTGCCAGCAGCCCCGGGGGGTTTTACTCTGGAAACACCATATATTTT.

This chain connects TRBV9 to TRBJ1-6; D gene ambiguous. CDR3 length: 12 amino acids. V was clipped by 4 bases and J by 5 bases, with 4 bases between them. In germline, CDR1 is SGDLS, CDR2 YYNGEE. The CDR3, as DNA: TGTGCCAGCAGCCGGGATAATTCACCCCTCCACTTT. It encodes CASSRDNSPLHF. Supplemented by reference TRBV9 and TRBJ1-6, the full variable domain reads DSGVTQTPKHLITATGQRVTLRCSPRSGDLSVYWYQQSLDQGLQFLIQYYNGEERAKGNILERFSAQQFPDLHSELNLSSLELGDSALYFCASSRDNSPLHFGNGTRLTVT.